This TCR beta chain came from a study of T cell responses to AZD1222 COVID-19 vaccine. Study observations and caveats: Just five or six AZD1222 recipients were seropositive at baseline. Repertoire sampling was restricted to post-peak T cell response timepoints. Variant regions that are unmutated are reportedly the target of nearly half of spike-specific TCRs.

Repertoires were generated with immunoSEQ multiplex PCR, while TCRdb's copy carries only in-frame clones and drops some. The sample has approximately 190,000 clones, approximately 91% seen once. A word on this clone: Its target is unknown.

The input for sequencing was peripheral blood, taken on day 0 of AZD1222 vaccination. This TCR derives from an adult in good health.

The CDR3 nucleotides are TGTGCCAGCAGCGTGGGCACCAAAAACATTCAGTACTTC. Translating gives CASSVGTKNIQYF. The V gene is TRBV9, the J gene TRBJ2-4; D call uncertain. CDR1 is SGDLS, CDR2 YYNGEE, per germline. V lost 2 bases and J lost 2, with 5 bases in between. The CDR3 runs to 13 residues.